This is a list of T cell receptor beta chains from one sample in a study of CD8 T cell repertoires and HIV-1 epitope variants. Produced via immunoSEQ multiplex PCR; TCRdb's table is partial and in-frame only. The sample includes about 90,000 clones, roughly four fifths of them seen just once. Sequencing used uncultured baseline CD8+ T cells from peripheral blood mononuclear cells (PBMCs). The receptor source for this set is a male donor with HIV. Both conserved end residues are part of each CDR3. D genes are given only for firm matches. Clone size, where shown, is once, few, many, or a class for clones that have expanded.

TRBV12-5	TRBJ2-3	TRBD2	NA	TGTGCTAGTGGACCGGGTCTAGCGGGCAACACAGATACGCAGTATTTT	CASGPGLAGNTDTQYF
TRBV11-1	TRBJ2-3	NA	few	TGTGCCAGCAGCTTATCTGATACGCAGTATTTT	CASSLSDTQYF
TRBV5-8	TRBJ2-7	NA	NA	TGTGCCAGCAGCTTCTCCTACGAGCAGTACTTC	CASSFSYEQYF
TRBV5-8	TRBJ2-3	NA	NA	TGTGCCAGCGGATTCCAGGGCGGCACAGATACGCAGTATTTT	CASGFQGGTDTQYF
TRBV6-5	TRBJ1-1	NA	NA	TGTGCCAGCAGTTACCCCCCAGCTTTCTTT	CASSYPPAFF
TRBV6-6	TRBJ2-2	NA	NA	TGTGCCAGCAGTCCCCAGGGCCCCGCGAACACCGGGGAGCTGTTTTTT	CASSPQGPANTGELFF
TRBV6-5	TRBJ2-6	NA	once	TGTGCCAGCAGTGCAAGCTCTGGGGCCAACGTCCTGACTTTC	CASSASSGANVLTF
TRBV28	TRBJ1-2	NA	few	TGTGCCAGCAGTCAGGGACACCCGCTCAACTATGGCTACACCTTC	CASSQGHPLNYGYTF
TRBV5-6	TRBJ2-3	TRBD2	NA	TGTGCCAGCAGTTCACTAGCGGGAGGGTTTCGGGATACGCAGTATTTT	CASSSLAGGFRDTQYF
TRBV4-1	TRBJ1-4	NA	NA	TGCGCCAGCAGTTACCCCGGCACCCCCTCTAATGAAAAACTGTTTTTT	CASSYPGTPSNEKLFF
TRBV29-1	TRBJ1-1	NA	few	TGCAGCGTTGAAAGTGACACGGTTGAAGCTTTCTTT	CSVESDTVEAFF
TRBV18	TRBJ2-1	TRBD1	NA	TGTGCCAGCTCACCCCGGTCGGGACAGGGACACAATGAGCAGTTCTTC	CASSPRSGQGHNEQFF
TRBV25-1	TRBJ2-2	NA	NA	TGTGCCAGCAGTGAGTACTCAGGGAACACCGGGGAGCTGTTTTTT	CASSEYSGNTGELFF
TRBV7-6	TRBJ2-7	NA	NA	TGTGCCAGCAGCTTAGAGGGCCGTTTTCCCTACGAGCAGTACTTC	CASSLEGRFPYEQYF
TRBV6-5	TRBJ1-2	NA	NA	TGTGCCAGCAGTTACCCAGGAGACTATGGCTACACCTTC	CASSYPGDYGYTF
TRBV19	TRBJ2-6	NA	NA	TGTGCCAGTAGTAACCAACAGGGTTTAGGCTCTGGGGCCAACGTCCTGACTTTC	CASSNQQGLGSGANVLTF
TRBV18	TRBJ2-1	TRBD1	NA	TGTGCCAGCTCACTCGGGACAGGGGGACCAGATGAGCAGTTCTTC	CASSLGTGGPDEQFF
TRBV2	TRBJ1-3	NA	NA	TGTGCCAGCAGTGTGGGCAGGCCCTCTGGAAACACCATATATTTT	CASSVGRPSGNTIYF
TRBV5-1	TRBJ2-2	TRBD1	NA	TGCGCCAGCAGCTTGCGACAGGGGGGGAACACCGGGGAGCTGTTTTTT	CASSLRQGGNTGELFF
TRBV28	TRBJ2-2	NA	few	TGTGCCAGCAGCCATCTTAAGGGGGATGTGAACACCGGGGAGCTGTTTTTT	CASSHLKGDVNTGELFF
TRBV5-5	TRBJ1-5	TRBD1	NA	TGTGCCAGCAGCTGGGATGGACAGGGCCATCAGCCCCAGCATTTT	CASSWDGQGHQPQHF
TRBV4-1	TRBJ1-5	NA	NA	TGCGCCAGCAGCCAGCACGGCGGGAATCAGCCCCAGCATTTT	CASSQHGGNQPQHF
TRBV6-1	TRBJ2-3	NA	NA	TGTGCCAGCAGTGATAAGGTACAGAGCACAGATACGCAGTATTTT	CASSDKVQSTDTQYF
TRBV14	TRBJ1-1	TRBD1	few	TGTGCCAGCAGCCAACTCACAGGGGGCGCGGGCACTGAAGCTTTCTTT	CASSQLTGGAGTEAFF
TRBV15	TRBJ1-4	TRBD1	NA	TGTGCCACCAGCAGAGGCGCAGGGGGCAATGAAAAACTGTTTTTT	CATSRGAGGNEKLFF
TRBV5-6	TRBJ2-7	NA	NA	TGTGCCAGCAGCTTGTTTAACGCAGAGCAGTACTTC	CASSLFNAEQYF
TRBV10-3	TRBJ2-3	TRBD2	once	TGTGCCGTTTCCGGGACTAGCGGGAGTCCAGATACGCAGTATTTT	CAVSGTSGSPDTQYF
TRBV27	TRBJ2-3	TRBD2	NA	TGTGCCAGCAGGCAAAGAACCCGGACTAGCGGGGGGTCAGATACGCAGTATTTT	CASRQRTRTSGGSDTQYF
TRBV27	TRBJ2-7	TRBD1	NA	TGTGCCAGCAGTTTATTTGCACAGGGGCTCCGCGAGCAGTACTTC	CASSLFAQGLREQYF
TRBV7-2	TRBJ1-5	NA	once	TGTGCCAGCAGCTTATGGGCAGGGAGGGGAATCAATCAGCCCCAGCATTTT	CASSLWAGRGINQPQHF
TRBV5-4	TRBJ1-2	NA	NA	TGTGCCAGCAGCTTGGCTCAGGGAGACTATGGCTACACCTTC	CASSLAQGDYGYTF
TRBV7-2	TRBJ1-5	NA	NA	TGTGCCAGCAGCTTAGTCGGGGGGAAGAACAATCAGCCCCAGCATTTT	CASSLVGGKNNQPQHF
TRBV2	TRBJ2-7	NA	NA	TGTGCCAGCAGTGAGGACCTAAAGGGACTGGGACTGGGGTACGAGCAGTACTTC	CASSEDLKGLGLGYEQYF
TRBV7-6	TRBJ2-1	NA	NA	TGTGCCAGCAGCTTAGCGGCCAGCAGCTCCTACAATGAGCAGTTCTTC	CASSLAASSSYNEQFF
TRBV18	TRBJ1-2	NA	NA	TGTGCCAGCTCACCCTCAGGGGCGGACCAGGTCTATGGCTACACCTTC	CASSPSGADQVYGYTF
TRBV7-8	TRBJ2-5	NA	NA	TGTGCCAGCAGCTTAGGGGGGCAAGAGACCCAGTACTTC	CASSLGGQETQYF
TRBV9	TRBJ2-7	NA	NA	TGTGCCAGCAGCGTAGCGGGGATGAGCTACGAGCAGTACTTC	CASSVAGMSYEQYF
TRBV28	TRBJ1-2	NA	NA	TGTGCCAGCAGTCACAGACAATCTAACTATGGCTACACCTTC	CASSHRQSNYGYTF
TRBV7-9	TRBJ1-1	NA	NA	TGTGCCAGCAGCTTAGCTGGGAACACTGAAGCTTTCTTT	CASSLAGNTEAFF
TRBV7-8	TRBJ2-7	TRBD2	NA	TGTGCCAGCAGCTTAGAGCCTTCCGGGACTAGCGGTTCCTACGAGCAGTACTTC	CASSLEPSGTSGSYEQYF
TRBV7-6	TRBJ1-4	TRBD1	NA	TGTGCCAGCAGCATAAGACAGGGGAAGGATGAAAAACTGTTTTTT	CASSIRQGKDEKLFF